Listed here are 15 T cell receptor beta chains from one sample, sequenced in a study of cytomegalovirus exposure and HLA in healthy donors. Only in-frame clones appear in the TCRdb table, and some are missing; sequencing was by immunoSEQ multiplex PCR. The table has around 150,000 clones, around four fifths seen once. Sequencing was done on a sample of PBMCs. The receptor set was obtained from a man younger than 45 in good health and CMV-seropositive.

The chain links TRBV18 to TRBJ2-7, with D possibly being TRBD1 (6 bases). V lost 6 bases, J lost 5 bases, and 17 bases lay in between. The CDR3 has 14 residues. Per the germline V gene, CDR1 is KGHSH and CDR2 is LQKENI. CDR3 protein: CASSPKSGENEQYF. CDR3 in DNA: TGTGCCAGCTCGCCGAAGTCAGGGGAAAACGAGCAGTACTTC. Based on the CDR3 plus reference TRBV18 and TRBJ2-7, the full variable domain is NAGVMQNPRHLVRRRGQEARLRCSPMKGHSHVYWYRQLPEEGLKFMVYLQKENIIDESGMPKERFSAEFPKEGPSILRIQQVVRGDSAAYFCASSPKSGENEQYFGPGTRLTVT.

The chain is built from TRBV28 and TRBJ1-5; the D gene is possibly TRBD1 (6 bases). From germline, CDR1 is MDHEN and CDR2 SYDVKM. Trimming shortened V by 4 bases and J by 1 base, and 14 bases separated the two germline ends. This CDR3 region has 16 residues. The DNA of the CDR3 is TGTGCCAGCAGTTCACCTTCCCAGGGGAGCAATCAGCCCCAGCATTTT. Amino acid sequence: CASSSPSQGSNQPQHF.

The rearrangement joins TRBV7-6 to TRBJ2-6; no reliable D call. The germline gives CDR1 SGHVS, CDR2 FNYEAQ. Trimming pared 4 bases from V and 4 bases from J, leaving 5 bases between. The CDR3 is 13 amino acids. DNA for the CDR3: TGTGCCAGCAGCTCGGTCGGGGCCAACGTCCTGACTTTC. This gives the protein CASSSVGANVLTF.

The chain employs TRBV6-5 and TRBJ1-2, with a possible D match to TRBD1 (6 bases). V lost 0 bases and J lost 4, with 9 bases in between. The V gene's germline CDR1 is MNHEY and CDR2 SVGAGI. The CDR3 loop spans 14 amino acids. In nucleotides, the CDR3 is TGTGCCAGCAGTTACTCCAGAGGGGGCTATGGCTACACCTTC. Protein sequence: CASSYSRGGYGYTF.

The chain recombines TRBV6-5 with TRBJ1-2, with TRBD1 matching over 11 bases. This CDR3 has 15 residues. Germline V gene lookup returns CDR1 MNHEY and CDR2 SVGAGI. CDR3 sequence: CVVRGQGEGNYGYTF. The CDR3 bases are TGTGTAGTGCGGGGACAGGGGGAGGGGAACTATGGCTACACCTTC.

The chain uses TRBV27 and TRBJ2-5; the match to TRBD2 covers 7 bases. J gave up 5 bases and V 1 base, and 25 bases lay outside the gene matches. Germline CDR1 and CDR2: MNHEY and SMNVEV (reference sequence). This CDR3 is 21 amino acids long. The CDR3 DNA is TGTGCCAGCAGTTTATGGGGCACTTCGGTGGCAGGGAGGGAGCAGAGGGAGACCCAGTACTTC. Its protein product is CASSLWGTSVAGREQRETQYF.

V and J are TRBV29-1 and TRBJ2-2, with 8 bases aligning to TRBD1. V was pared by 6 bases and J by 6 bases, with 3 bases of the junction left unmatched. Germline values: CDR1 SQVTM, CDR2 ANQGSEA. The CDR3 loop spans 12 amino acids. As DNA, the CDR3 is TGCAGCGTCCCGACAGGGGCCGGGGAGCTGTTTTTT. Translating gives CSVPTGAGELFF.

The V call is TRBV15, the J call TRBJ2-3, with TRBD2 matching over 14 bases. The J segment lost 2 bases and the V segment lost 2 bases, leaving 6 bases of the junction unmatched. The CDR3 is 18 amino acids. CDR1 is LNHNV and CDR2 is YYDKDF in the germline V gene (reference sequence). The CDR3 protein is CATSRSGLAGGPTDTQYF. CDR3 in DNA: TGTGCCACCAGCAGATCTGGACTAGCGGGGGGTCCCACAGATACGCAGTATTTT.

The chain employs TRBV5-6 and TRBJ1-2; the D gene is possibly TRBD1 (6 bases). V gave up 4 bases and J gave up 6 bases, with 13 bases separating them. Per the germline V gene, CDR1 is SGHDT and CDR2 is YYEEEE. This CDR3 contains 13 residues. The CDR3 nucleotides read TGTGCCAGCAGCAGGCGGGGGGCAGATGGCTACACCTTC. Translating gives CASSRRGADGYTF. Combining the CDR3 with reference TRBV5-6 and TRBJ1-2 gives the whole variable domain DAGVTQSPTHLIKTRGQQVTLRCSPKSGHDTVSWYQQALGQGPQFIFQYYEEEERQRGNFPDRFSGHQFPNYSSELNVNALLLGDSALYLCASSRRGADGYTFGSGTRLTVV.

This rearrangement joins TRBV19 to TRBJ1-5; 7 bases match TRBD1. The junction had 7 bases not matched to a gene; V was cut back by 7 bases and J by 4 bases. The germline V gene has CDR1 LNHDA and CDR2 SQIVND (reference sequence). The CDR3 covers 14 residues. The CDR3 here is CASTSGQNNQPQHF. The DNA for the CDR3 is TGTGCCAGTACCTCGGGACAGAATAATCAGCCCCAGCATTTT. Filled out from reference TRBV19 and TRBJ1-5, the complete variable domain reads DGGITQSPKYLFRKEGQNVTLSCEQNLNHDAMYWYRQDPGQGLRLIYYSQIVNDFQKGDIAEGYSVSREKKESFPLTVTSAQKNPTAFYLCASTSGQNNQPQHFGDGTRLSIL.

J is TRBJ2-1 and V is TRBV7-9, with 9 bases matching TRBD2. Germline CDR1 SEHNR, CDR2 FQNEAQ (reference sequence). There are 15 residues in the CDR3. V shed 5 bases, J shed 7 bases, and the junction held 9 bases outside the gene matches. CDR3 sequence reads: CASSLVGLALNEQFF. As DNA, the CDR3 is TGTGCCAGCAGCCTAGTTGGACTAGCGCTTAATGAGCAGTTCTTC.

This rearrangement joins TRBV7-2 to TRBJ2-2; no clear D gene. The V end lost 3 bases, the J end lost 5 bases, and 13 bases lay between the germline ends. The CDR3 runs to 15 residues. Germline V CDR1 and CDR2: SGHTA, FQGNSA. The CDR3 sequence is CASSFGTVRTGELFF. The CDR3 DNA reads TGTGCCAGCAGCTTTGGTACCGTGAGAACCGGGGAGCTGTTTTTT.

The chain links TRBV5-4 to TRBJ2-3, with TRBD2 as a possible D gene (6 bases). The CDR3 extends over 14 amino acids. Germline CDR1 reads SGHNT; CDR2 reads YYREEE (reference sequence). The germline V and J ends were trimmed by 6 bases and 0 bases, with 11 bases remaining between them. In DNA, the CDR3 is TGTGCCAGCAACCTCGGGACTAGCACAGATACGCAGTATTTT. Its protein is CASNLGTSTDTQYF. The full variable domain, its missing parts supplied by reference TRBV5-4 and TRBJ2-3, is ETGVTQSPTHLIKTRGQQVTLRCSSQSGHNTVSWYQQALGQGPQFIFQYYREEENGRGNFPPRFSGLQFPNYSSELNVNALELDDSALYLCASNLGTSTDTQYFGPGTRLTVL.

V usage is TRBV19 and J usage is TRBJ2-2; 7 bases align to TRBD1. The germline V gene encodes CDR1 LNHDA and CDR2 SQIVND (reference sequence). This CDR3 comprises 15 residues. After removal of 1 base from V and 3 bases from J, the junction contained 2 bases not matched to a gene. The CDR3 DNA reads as TGTGCCAGTAGTATAGCAACAGGGGACACCGGGGAGCTGTTTTTT. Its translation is CASSIATGDTGELFF. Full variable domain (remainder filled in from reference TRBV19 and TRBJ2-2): DGGITQSPKYLFRKEGQNVTLSCEQNLNHDAMYWYRQDPGQGLRLIYYSQIVNDFQKGDIAEGYSVSREKKESFPLTVTSAQKNPTAFYLCASSIATGDTGELFFGEGSRLTVL.

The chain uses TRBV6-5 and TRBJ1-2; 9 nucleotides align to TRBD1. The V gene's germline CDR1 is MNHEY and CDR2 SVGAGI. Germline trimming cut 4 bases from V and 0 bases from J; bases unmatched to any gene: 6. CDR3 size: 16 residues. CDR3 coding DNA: TGTGCCAGCAGTTTGGGACAGGGTACAGCTAACTATGGCTACACCTTC. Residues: CASSLGQGTANYGYTF.